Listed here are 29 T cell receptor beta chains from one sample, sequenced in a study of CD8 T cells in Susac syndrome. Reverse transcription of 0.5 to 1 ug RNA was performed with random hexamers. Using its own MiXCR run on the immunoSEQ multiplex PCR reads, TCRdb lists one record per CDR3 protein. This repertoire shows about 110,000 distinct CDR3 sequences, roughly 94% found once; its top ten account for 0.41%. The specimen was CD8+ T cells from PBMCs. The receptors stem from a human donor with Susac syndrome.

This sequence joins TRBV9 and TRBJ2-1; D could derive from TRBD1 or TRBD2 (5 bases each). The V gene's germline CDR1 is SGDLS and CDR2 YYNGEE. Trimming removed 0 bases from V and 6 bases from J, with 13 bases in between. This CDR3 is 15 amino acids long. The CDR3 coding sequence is TGTGCCAGCAGCGTAGAAGGTAGGGACCCCAATGAGCAGTTCTTC. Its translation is CASSVEGRDPNEQFF.

The CDR3 sequence: CASSPTQGTSYEQYF. The CDR3 nucleotides are TGTGCCAGCTCTCCCACCCAGGGGACATCCTACGAGCAGTACTTC. The chain links TRBV27 to TRBJ2-7; tentatively, D is TRBD1 (6 bases). V lost 8 bases to trimming and J lost 1 base, with 18 bases between them. CDR1 and CDR2 from the germline V gene are MNHEY and SMNVEV (reference sequence). The CDR3 length is 15 residues.

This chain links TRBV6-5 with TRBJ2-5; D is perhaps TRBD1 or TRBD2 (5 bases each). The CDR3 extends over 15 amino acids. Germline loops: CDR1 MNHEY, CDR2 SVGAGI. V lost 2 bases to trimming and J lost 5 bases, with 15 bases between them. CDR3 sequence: CASSYGRDRLETQYF. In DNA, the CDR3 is TGTGCCAGCAGTTACGGACGGGACCGCTTGGAGACCCAGTACTTC.

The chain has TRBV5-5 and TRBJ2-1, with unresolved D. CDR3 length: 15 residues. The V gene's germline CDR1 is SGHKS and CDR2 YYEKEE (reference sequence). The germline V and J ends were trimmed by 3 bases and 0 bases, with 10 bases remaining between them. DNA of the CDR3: TGTGCCAGCAGCTCTCCGGTGAGCTCCTACAATGAGCAGTTCTTC. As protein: CASSSPVSSYNEQFF.

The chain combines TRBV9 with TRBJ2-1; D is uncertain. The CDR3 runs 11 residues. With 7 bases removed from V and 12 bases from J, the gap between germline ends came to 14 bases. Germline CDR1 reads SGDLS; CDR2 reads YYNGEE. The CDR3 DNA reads TGTGCCAGCTCCGACGGCCGAGGGCAGTTCTTC. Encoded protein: CASSDGRGQFF. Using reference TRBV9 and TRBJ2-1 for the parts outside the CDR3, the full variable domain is DSGVTQTPKHLITATGQRVTLRCSPRSGDLSVYWYQQSLDQGLQFLIQYYNGEERAKGNILERFSAQQFPDLHSELNLSSLELGDSALYFCASSDGRGQFFGPGTRLTVL.

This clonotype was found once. CDR3 amino acids: CASRETQYF. The CDR3 coding sequence is TGTGCCAGCAGGGAGACCCAGTACTTC. The chain links TRBV9 to TRBJ2-5, with D hard to call. Trimming cost V 5 bases and J 5 bases, with 1 base left between them. The CDR3 is 9 amino acids. CDR1 and CDR2 from the germline V gene are SGDLS and YYNGEE.

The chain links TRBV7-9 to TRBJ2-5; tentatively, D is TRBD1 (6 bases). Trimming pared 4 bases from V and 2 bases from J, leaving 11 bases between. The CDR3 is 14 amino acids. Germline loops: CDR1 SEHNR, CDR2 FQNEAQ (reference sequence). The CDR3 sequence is CASSSGHVQETQYF. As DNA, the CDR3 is TGTGCCAGCAGCTCGGGACATGTTCAAGAGACCCAGTACTTC.

The CDR3 here is CASSVGRGRDEQYF. CDR3 sequence (DNA): TGTGCCAGCAGCGTGGGACGGGGGAGAGACGAGCAGTACTTC. This chain joins TRBV9 and TRBJ2-7; the D gene is possibly TRBD2 (6 bases). The V gene's germline CDR1 is SGDLS and CDR2 YYNGEE. CDR3 length: 14 residues. V lost 2 bases to trimming and J lost 5 bases, with 14 bases between them.

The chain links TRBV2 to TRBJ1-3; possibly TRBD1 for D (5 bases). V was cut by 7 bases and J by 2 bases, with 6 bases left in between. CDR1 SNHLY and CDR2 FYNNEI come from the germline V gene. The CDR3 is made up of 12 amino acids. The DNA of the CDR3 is TGTGCCAGCATGGGGGCTGGAAACACCATATATTTT. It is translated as CASMGAGNTIYF.

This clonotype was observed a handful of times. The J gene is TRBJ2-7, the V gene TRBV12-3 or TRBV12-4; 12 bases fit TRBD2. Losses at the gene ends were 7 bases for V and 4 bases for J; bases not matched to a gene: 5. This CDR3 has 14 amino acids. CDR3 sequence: CASTPSGGVYEQYF. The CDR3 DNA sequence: TGTGCCAGCACCCCTAGCGGGGGGGTTTACGAGCAGTACTTC.

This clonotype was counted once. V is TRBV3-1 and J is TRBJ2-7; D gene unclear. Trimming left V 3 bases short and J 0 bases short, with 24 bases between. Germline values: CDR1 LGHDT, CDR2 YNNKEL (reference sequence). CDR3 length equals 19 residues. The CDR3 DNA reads TGTGCCAGCAGCCATACCATCATCCTCGACCGAATTTCCTCCTACGAGCAGTACTTC. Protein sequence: CASSHTIILDRISSYEQYF.

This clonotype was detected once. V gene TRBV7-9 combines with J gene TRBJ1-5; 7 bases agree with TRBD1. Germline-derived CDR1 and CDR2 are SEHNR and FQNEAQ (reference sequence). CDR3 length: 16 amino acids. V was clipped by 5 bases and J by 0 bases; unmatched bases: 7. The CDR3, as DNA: TGTGCCAGCAGCAGTAACAGGGGATCTAGCAATCAGCCCCAGCATTTT. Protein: CASSSNRGSSNQPQHF.

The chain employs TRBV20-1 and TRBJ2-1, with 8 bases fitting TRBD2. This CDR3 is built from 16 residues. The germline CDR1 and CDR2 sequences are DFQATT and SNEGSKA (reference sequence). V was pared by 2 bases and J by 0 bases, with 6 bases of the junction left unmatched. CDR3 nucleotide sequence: TGCAGTGCTAGACCCTTAGCGGGGAGCTCCTACAATGAGCAGTTCTTC. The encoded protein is CSARPLAGSSYNEQFF.

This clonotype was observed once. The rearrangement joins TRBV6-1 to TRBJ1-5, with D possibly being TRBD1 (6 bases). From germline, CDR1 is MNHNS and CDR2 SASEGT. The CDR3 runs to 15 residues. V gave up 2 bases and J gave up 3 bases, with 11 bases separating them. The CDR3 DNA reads TGTGCCAGCAGTGAATGGGCAGGGGACAATCAGCCCCAGCATTTT. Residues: CASSEWAGDNQPQHF.

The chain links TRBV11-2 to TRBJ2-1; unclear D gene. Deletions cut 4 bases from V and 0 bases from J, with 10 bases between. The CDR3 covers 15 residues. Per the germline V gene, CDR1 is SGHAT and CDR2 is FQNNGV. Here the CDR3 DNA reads TGTGCCAGCAGCTCCGAGTCTGGCTCCTACAATGAGCAGTTCTTC. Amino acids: CASSSESGSYNEQFF.

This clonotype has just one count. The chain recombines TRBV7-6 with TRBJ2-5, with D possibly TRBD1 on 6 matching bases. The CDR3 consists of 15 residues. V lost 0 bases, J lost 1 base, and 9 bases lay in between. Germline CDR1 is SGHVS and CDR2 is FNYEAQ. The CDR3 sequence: CASSLATGLQETQYF. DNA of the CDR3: TGTGCCAGCAGCTTAGCCACAGGGCTCCAAGAGACCCAGTACTTC.

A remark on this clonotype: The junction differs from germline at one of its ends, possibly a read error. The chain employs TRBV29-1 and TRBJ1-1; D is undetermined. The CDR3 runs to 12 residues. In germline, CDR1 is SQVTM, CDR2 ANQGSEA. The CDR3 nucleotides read TGCAGCGTCGAAGGTGGAAGCCCTGAAGCTTTCTTT. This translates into CSVEGGSPEAFF.

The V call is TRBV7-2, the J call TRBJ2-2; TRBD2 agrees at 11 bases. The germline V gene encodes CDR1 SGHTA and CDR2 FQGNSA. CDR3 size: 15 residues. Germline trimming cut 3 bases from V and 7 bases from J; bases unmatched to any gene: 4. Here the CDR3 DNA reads TGTGCCAGCAGCTTCCGACTAGCGGGGTACGGGGAGCTGTTTTTT. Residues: CASSFRLAGYGELFF. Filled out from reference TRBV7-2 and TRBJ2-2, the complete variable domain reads GAGVSQSPSNKVTEKGKDVELRCDPISGHTALYWYRQSLGQGLEFLIYFQGNSAPDKSGLPSDRFSAERTGGSVSTLTIQRTQQEDSAVYLCASSFRLAGYGELFFGEGSRLTVL.

This CDR3 is CSVLDRGREQFF. The CDR3 DNA reads as TGCAGCGTCCTCGACAGGGGTCGCGAGCAGTTCTTC. The gene calls are TRBV29-1 and TRBJ2-1; 8 nucleotides align to TRBD1. In germline, CDR1 is SQVTM, CDR2 ANQGSEA. V lost 6 bases to trimming and J lost 10 bases; unmatched junction nucleotides: 8. This CDR3 has 12 amino acids.

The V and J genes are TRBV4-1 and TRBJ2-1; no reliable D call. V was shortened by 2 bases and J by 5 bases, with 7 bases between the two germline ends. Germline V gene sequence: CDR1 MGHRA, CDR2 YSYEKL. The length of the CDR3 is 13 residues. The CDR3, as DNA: TGCGCCAGCAGCCAAAGCCGGGACAATGAGCAGTTCTTC. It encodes CASSQSRDNEQFF.

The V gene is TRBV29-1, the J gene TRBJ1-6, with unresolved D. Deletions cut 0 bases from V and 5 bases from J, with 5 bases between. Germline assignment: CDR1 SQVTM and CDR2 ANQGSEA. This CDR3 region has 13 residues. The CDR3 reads CSVEDGDNSPLHF. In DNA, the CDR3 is TGCAGCGTTGAAGACGGGGATAATTCACCCCTCCACTTT. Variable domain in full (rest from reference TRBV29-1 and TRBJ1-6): SAVISQKPSRDICQRGTSLTIQCQVDSQVTMMFWYRQQPGQSLTLIATANQGSEATYESGFVIDKFPISRPNLTFSTLTVSNMSPEDSSIYLCSVEDGDNSPLHFGNGTRLTVT.

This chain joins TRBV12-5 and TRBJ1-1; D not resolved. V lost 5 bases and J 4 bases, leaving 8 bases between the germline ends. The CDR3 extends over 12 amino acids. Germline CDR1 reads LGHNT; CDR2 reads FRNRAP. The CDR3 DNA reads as TGTGCTAGTGGTCCCCGGGCCACTGAAGCTTTCTTT. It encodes CASGPRATEAFF.

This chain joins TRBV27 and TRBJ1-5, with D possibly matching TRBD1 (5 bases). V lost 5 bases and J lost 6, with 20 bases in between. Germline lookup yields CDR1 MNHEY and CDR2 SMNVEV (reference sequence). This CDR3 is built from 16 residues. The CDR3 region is CASSPSEGDFGQPQHF. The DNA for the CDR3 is TGTGCCAGCAGTCCGAGTGAAGGGGACTTTGGTCAGCCCCAGCATTTT.

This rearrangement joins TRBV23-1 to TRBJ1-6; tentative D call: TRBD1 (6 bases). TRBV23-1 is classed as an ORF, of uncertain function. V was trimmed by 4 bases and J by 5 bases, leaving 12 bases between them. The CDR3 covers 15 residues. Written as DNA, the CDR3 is TGCGCCAGCAGTCCGGACGGACAGAATAATTCACCCCTCCACTTT. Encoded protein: CASSPDGQNNSPLHF.

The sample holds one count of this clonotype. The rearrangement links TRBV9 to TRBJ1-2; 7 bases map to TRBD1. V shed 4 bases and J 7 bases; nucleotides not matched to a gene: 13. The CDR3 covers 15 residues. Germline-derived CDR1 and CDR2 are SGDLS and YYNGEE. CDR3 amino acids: CASSPSRQGVGGYTF. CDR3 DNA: TGTGCCAGCAGCCCTAGCCGTCAGGGGGTAGGTGGCTACACCTTC.

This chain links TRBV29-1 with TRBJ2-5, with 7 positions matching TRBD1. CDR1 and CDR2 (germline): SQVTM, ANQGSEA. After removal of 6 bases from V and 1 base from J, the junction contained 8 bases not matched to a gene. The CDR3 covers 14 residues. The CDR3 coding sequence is TGCAGCGTCAGCCGGGACAGCGGCCAAGAGACCCAGTACTTC. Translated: CSVSRDSGQETQYF.

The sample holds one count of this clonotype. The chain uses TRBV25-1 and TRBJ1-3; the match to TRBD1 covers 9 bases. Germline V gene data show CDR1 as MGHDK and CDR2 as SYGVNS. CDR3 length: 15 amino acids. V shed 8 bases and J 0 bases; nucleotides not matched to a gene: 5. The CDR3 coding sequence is TGTGCCAGCGCGGGACAGGGAAGCTCTGGAAACACCATATATTTT. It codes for CASAGQGSSGNTIYF.

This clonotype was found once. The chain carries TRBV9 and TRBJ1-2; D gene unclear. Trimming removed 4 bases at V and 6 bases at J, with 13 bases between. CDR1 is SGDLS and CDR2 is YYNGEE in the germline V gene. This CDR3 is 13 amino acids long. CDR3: CASSRTAAHGYTF. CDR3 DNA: TGTGCCAGCAGCCGGACGGCCGCCCATGGCTACACCTTC.

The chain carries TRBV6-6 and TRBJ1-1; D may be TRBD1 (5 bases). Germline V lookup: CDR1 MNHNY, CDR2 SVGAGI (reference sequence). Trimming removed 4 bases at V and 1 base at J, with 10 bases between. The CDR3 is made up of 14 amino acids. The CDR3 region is CASSSRQRNTEAFF. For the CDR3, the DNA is TGTGCCAGCAGTTCCAGACAGAGGAACACTGAAGCTTTCTTT.